The T cell receptor beta chain under discussion was sequenced for a study of T cell changes during pregnancy in multiple sclerosis. Clones were read by immunoSEQ multiplex PCR, and TCRdb kept only the in-frame ones, dropping some. The table records around 30,000 clones, around 94% of them present only once. From germline, CDR1 is SGHKS and CDR2 YYEKEE (reference sequence). V was trimmed by 5 bases and J by 5 bases, leaving 16 bases between them. CDR3 size: 14 residues. This clonotype was sampled from a female donor with multiple sclerosis, enrolled in a pregnancy study. V gene TRBV5-5 combines with J gene TRBJ1-1, with unresolved D. The sequencing here drew on CD4+ T cells from peripheral blood mononuclear cells, taken in the first trimester of pregnancy. The CDR3 region is CASRSRYELTEAFF. In DNA, the CDR3 is TGTGCCAGCAGAAGCCGATACGAGTTGACTGAAGCTTTCTTT.